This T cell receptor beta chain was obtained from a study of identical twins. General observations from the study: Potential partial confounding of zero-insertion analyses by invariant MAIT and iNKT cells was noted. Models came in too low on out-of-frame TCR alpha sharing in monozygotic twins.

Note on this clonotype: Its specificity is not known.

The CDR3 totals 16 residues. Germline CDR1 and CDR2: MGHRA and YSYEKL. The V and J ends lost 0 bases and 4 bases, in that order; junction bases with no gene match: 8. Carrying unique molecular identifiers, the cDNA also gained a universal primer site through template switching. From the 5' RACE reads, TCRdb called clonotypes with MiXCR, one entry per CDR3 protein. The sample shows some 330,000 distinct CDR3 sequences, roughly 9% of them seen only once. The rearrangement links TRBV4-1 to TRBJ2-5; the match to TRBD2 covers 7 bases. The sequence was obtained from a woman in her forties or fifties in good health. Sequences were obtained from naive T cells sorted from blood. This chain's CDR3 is CASSQDTVREGETQYF. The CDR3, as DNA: TGCGCCAGCAGCCAAGATACGGTTAGGGAGGGAGAGACCCAGTACTTC.